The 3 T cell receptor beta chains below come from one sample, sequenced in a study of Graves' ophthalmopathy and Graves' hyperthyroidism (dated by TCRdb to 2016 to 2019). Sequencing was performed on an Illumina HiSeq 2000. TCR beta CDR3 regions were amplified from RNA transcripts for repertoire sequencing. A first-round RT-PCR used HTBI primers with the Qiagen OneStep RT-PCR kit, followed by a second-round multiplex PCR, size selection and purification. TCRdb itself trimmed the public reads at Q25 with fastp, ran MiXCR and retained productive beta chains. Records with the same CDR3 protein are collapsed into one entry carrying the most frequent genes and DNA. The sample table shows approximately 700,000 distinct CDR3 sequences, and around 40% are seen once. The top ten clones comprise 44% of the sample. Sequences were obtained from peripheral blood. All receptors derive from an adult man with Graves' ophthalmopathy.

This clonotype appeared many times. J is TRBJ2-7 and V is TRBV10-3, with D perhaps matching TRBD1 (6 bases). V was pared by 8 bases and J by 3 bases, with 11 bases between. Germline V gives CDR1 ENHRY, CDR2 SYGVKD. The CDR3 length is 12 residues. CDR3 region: CAIGDTGYEQYF. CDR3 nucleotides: TGTGCCATCGGGGACACAGGCTACGAGCAGTACTTC.

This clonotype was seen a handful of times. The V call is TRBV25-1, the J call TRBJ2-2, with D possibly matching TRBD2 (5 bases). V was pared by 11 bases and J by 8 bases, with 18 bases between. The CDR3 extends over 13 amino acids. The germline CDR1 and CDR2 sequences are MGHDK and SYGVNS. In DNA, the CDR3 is TGTGCCTGGGAGTCTGGGGAACTTGGGGAGCTGTTTTTT. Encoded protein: CAWESGELGELFF.

This CDR3 is CASSLTGGKSSGNTIYF. The CDR3 nucleotides are TGTGCCAGCAGCTTGACAGGGGGCAAGAGCTCTGGAAACACCATATATTTT. The chain uses TRBV7-9 and TRBJ1-3; TRBD1 agrees at 10 bases. CDR1 SEHNR and CDR2 FQNEAQ come from the germline V gene (reference sequence). The CDR3 sequence is 17 residues long. V lost 3 bases to trimming and J lost 0 bases; unmatched junction nucleotides: 5.